A selection of T cell receptor beta chains follows, all from one sample in a study of OX40 agonist ivuxolimab in advanced cancers. Clones were sequenced by immunoSEQ multiplex PCR, and TCRdb holds only the in-frame ones, with some missing. There are about 110,000 clones in the sample; roughly 90% occur only once, and 0.27% lies in the top ten. The specimen comprised CD4+ or CD8+ T cells sorted from blood, sampled in a trial of the OX40 agonist ivuxolimab. The receptors originated from an adult with an advanced solid tumor such as melanoma, head and neck, liver or kidney cancer. CDR3s include the opening cysteine and the closing phenylalanine or tryptophan. The D gene is left open where the match is weak. A clone size is listed for some rows: how often the clone was seen (once, few, many), or a class if it is expanded.

>-|TRBV29-1|-|TRBJ2-3
TGCAGCGTTGAAGAAGAGGGGGGGGGAACAGATACGCAGTATTTT
CSVEEEGGGTDTQYF
>-|TRBV6-1|-|TRBJ2-2
TGTGCCAGCAGTGTCCTTCAGGGGACGCTGAACACCGGGGAGCTGTTTTTT
CASSVLQGTLNTGELFF
>-|TRBV18|TRBD1|TRBJ1-2
TGTGCCAGCTCAGAGGACAGGGGGCGAGGCTACACCTTC
CASSEDRGRGYTF
>-|TRBV10-3|-|TRBJ2-5
TGTGCCATCAGTGAGGGTGTCGGGGACGGGACCCAGTACTTC
CAISEGVGDGTQYF
>-|TRBV7-2|TRBD2|TRBJ2-1
TGTGCCAGCAGTCTCCCCAGCGGGAGTGAGTTCTTC
CASSLPSGSEFF
>-|TRBV5-1|TRBD1|TRBJ2-7
TGCGCCAGCACGGAAAGGACAGGGTCTCCCTACGAGCAGTACTTC
CASTERTGSPYEQYF
>-|TRBV7-2|-|TRBJ1-1
TGTGCCAGCAGCCCCCGCCGGGGGGGCACTGAAGCTTTCTTT
CASSPRRGGTEAFF
>-|TRBV7-3|-|TRBJ1-1
TGTGCCAGCAGCTTAAGTGGGAAGAACACTGAAGCTTTCTTT
CASSLSGKNTEAFF
>-|TRBV7-2|-|TRBJ1-5
TGTGCCAGCCCCCCGTGGGGGTGGCAAAATCAGCCCCAGCATTTT
CASPPWGWQNQPQHF
>-|TRBV11-1|-|TRBJ2-2
TGTGCCAGCAGTCTCCGAGGGGCCGACACCGGGGAGCTGTTTTTT
CASSLRGADTGELFF
>-|TRBV9|-|TRBJ2-5
TGTGCCAGCAGCGTAGGGGAGGGGGTGTCGGAGAAGACCCAGTACTTC
CASSVGEGVSEKTQYF
>-|TRBV7-7|-|TRBJ2-7
TGTGCTAGCAGCCAGAATCCGGGTTACGAGCAGTACTTC
CASSQNPGYEQYF
>-|TRBV30|-|TRBJ1-6
TGTGCCTGGAGTGTAACAGGACTCAATAATTCACCCCTCCACTTT
CAWSVTGLNNSPLHF
>-|TRBV28|-|TRBJ2-3
TGTGCCAGCAGTTTTGGGCACACCACAGATACGCAGTATTTT
CASSFGHTTDTQYF
>-|TRBV30|TRBD1|TRBJ2-5
TGTGCCTGGTCCCCGGGACAGGGGGTCGAGACCCAGTACTTC
CAWSPGQGVETQYF
>once|TRBV6-6|-|TRBJ1-4
TGTGCCAGCAGTTACGGACACCGTAATGAAAAACTGTTTTTT
CASSYGHRNEKLFF
>-|TRBV28|-|TRBJ1-1
TGTGCCAGCAGAGGGACCCTGAGGAACACTGAAGCTTTCTTT
CASRGTLRNTEAFF
>once|TRBV7-2|-|TRBJ2-7
TGTGCCAGCAGCTTAGTTCAGGGCTCCTACGAGCAGTACTTC
CASSLVQGSYEQYF
>once|TRBV7-2|-|TRBJ1-2
TGTGCCAGCAGCTTAGGGACAGCTAGCTCTATCTATGGCTACACCTTC
CASSLGTASSIYGYTF
>-|TRBV11-2|TRBD2|TRBJ2-7
TGTGCCAGCAGCTTAAATCCCGGGAGGATCTCCTACGAGCAGTACTTC
CASSLNPGRISYEQYF
>-|TRBV6-1|-|TRBJ1-1
TGTGCCAGCAGTGAAGTTTTCCGGAACACTGAAGCTTTCTTT
CASSEVFRNTEAFF
>few|TRBV4-3|TRBD2|TRBJ2-5
TGCGCCAGCAGCCTTCAGGCTAGCGGGGAGACCCAGTACTTC
CASSLQASGETQYF
>few|TRBV2|-|TRBJ1-6
TGTGCCAGCAGCGCAACAGACTCAATAAATTCACCCCTCCACTTT
CASSATDSINSPLHF
>-|TRBV15|-|TRBJ2-2
TGTGCCACCAGCAGAGCTCGCACGAACACCGGGGAGCTGTTTTTT
CATSRARTNTGELFF
>few|TRBV5-1|TRBD1|TRBJ2-1
TGCGCCAGCAGCAGGGACAGGGACTACAATGAGCAGTTCTTC
CASSRDRDYNEQFF
>-|TRBV28|-|TRBJ1-4
TGTGCCAGCAGTTTATCTGAAAAACTGTTTTTT
CASSLSEKLFF
>-|TRBV10-3|-|TRBJ1-5
TGTGCCATTCGGGGGGGGGATCAGCCCCAGCATTTT
CAIRGGDQPQHF
>-|TRBV19|TRBD2|TRBJ2-1
TGTGCCAGTAGTCCATTAGCGGGAGTGGCATACAATGAGCAGTTCTTC
CASSPLAGVAYNEQFF
>once|TRBV6-1|-|TRBJ1-4
TGTGCCAGCAGTGAATTCGCGGCCGCAACTAATGAAAAACTGTTTTTT
CASSEFAAATNEKLFF
>-|TRBV29-1|-|TRBJ2-7
TGCAGCGTTGAAGATCCAACCGAGCAGTACTTC
CSVEDPTEQYF
>-|TRBV6-5|-|TRBJ1-6
TGTGCCAGCAAATTACCTGAATTTAATTCACCCCTCCACTTT
CASKLPEFNSPLHF
>-|TRBV6-5|-|TRBJ1-2
TGTGCCAGCAGTTATGACGACAGGACCGACTATGGCTACACCTTC
CASSYDDRTDYGYTF
>once|TRBV7-2|-|TRBJ1-2
TGTGCCAGCAGGCATAAAGATTCAGACTATGGCTACACCTTC
CASRHKDSDYGYTF
>-|TRBV6-5|-|TRBJ2-7
TGTGCCAGCACCAAGTCAGCCGCCTCCTACGAGCAGTACTTC
CASTKSAASYEQYF
>-|TRBV2|-|TRBJ1-5
TGTGCCAGCAGTGGGACCTTACAAAAATATAGCAATCAGCCCCAGCATTTT
CASSGTLQKYSNQPQHF
>-|TRBV7-2|TRBD2|TRBJ2-1
TGTGCCAGCAGCTTGGTAGCGGGAGGTGGGGGCTCCTACAATGAGCAGTTCTTC
CASSLVAGGGGSYNEQFF
>-|TRBV5-1|TRBD1|TRBJ2-7
TGCGCCAGCAAACCGGGACAGGGGTTTTTCGAGCAGTACTTC
CASKPGQGFFEQYF
>-|TRBV28|-|TRBJ2-7
TGTGCCAGCAGTTTAGAGGACGGATACTACGAGCAGTACTTC
CASSLEDGYYEQYF
>few|TRBV5-8|-|TRBJ2-2
TGTGCCAGCAGCTTGTCGGGCCTAATAGGGCCCGGGGAGCTGTTTTTT
CASSLSGLIGPGELFF
>-|TRBV9|-|TRBJ1-3
TGTGCCAGCAGCGCGGAGAGGGGAAACACCATATATTTT
CASSAERGNTIYF
>-|TRBV7-2|-|TRBJ1-1
TGTGCCAGCAGCGTTCAGAAGAACACTGAAGCTTTCTTT
CASSVQKNTEAFF
>-|TRBV7-9|TRBD1|TRBJ2-7
TGTGCCAGCAGACCGGGACAGGGGCTCTACGAGCAGTACTTC
CASRPGQGLYEQYF
>-|TRBV4-3|-|TRBJ2-1
TGCGCCAGCAGCCAAGATCTAGGGCCCAGTGAGCAGTTCTTC
CASSQDLGPSEQFF
>-|TRBV14|-|TRBJ1-2
TGTGCCAGCAGCCAAGTATATGGCGGGGATAACTATGGCTACACCTTC
CASSQVYGGDNYGYTF
>-|TRBV30|-|TRBJ1-6
TGTGCCTGTATAAGCGGGGATTCACCCCTCCACTTT
CACISGDSPLHF
>-|TRBV5-4|-|TRBJ2-7
TGTGCCAGCAGCTTGGGGCCCCTGGCTACTTACGAGCAGTACTTC
CASSLGPLATYEQYF
>-|TRBV6-1|-|TRBJ1-6
TGTGCCAGCAGTGAATACTACGCAGGGTTGGTATCACCCCTCCACTTT
CASSEYYAGLVSPLHF
>-|TRBV23-1|TRBD1|TRBJ1-5
TGCGCCAGCAGTCCACAGGGGAAAGGGGATCAGCCCCAGCATTTT
CASSPQGKGDQPQHF
>-|TRBV19|-|TRBJ2-7
TGTGCCAGTACCAATACGGTCTACGAGCAGTACTTC
CASTNTVYEQYF
>few|TRBV6-5|-|TRBJ1-2
TGTGCCAGCAGTTATTTTGGGTCGGCGTATCACACCTTC
CASSYFGSAYHTF
>-|TRBV6-1|-|TRBJ1-3
TGTGCCAGCTTGGATTGGCTCTCTGGAAACACCATATATTTT
CASLDWLSGNTIYF